What follows describes a single T cell receptor (beta chain). This table comes from immunoSEQ multiplex PCR, and its TCRdb copy is limited to in-frame clones, with some not included. The sample has under 200,000 clones, 70% to 90% seen once. This sample is drawn from a study of blood T cell repertoires in COVID-19. Study as a whole: Material from acute and convalescent COVID-19 was sourced from the United States, Italy and Spain. Sources were T cells, B-cell-depleted T cells, or PBMCs; the material itself was cDNA or gDNA.

V trimming: 7 bases; J trimming: 2 bases; junction bases outside the gene matches: 6. CDR3 size: 13 residues. Per the germline V gene, CDR1 is SQVTM and CDR2 is ANQGSEA. The V gene is TRBV29-1, the J gene TRBJ1-2, with 8 bases that match TRBD1. What was sequenced was peripheral blood. The clonotype comes from a man aged 55 to 70 with active or convalescent COVID-19. CDR3: CSAGQGINYGYTF. Here the CDR3 DNA reads TGCAGCGCCGGACAGGGAATAAACTATGGCTACACCTTC.